The 2 T cell receptor beta chains below were found in one sample sequenced in a study of identical twins. TCRdb re-called the 5' RACE reads through MiXCR, storing one row per CDR3 protein. Among fewer than 550,000 distinct CDR3 sequences listed, roughly 15% were seen once. Another study also made use of these data, one on yellow fever vaccine responses in identical twins.

Specimen: CD4+ T cells sorted from blood. The receptors derive from a woman aged 18-30 years in good health.

This clonotype was recorded a few times. This chain uses TRBV5-1 with TRBJ2-1; 11 nucleotides match TRBD2. This CDR3 region has 14 residues. After removal of 4 bases from V and 10 bases from J, the junction contained 7 bases not matched to a gene. CDR1 and CDR2 (germline): SGHRS, YFSETQ. CDR3 protein: CASSLAGLAEEQFF. The CDR3 DNA reads as TGCGCCAGCAGCCTGGCGGGACTAGCGGAGGAGCAGTTCTTC. Supplemented by reference TRBV5-1 and TRBJ2-1, the full variable domain reads KAGVTQTPRYLIKTRGQQVTLSCSPISGHRSVSWYQQTPGQGLQFLFEYFSETQRNKGNFPGRFSGRQFSNSRSEMNVSTLELGDSALYLCASSLAGLAEEQFFGPGTRLTVL.

The chain joins TRBV7-6 to TRBJ2-1; D ambiguous. CDR3 length: 14 residues. V lost 1 base to trimming and J lost 8 bases, with 12 bases between them. Germline CDR1 and CDR2: SGHVS and FNYEAQ. CDR3: CASSLEPGTDEQFF. CDR3 coding DNA: TGTGCCAGCAGCTTAGAGCCGGGTACCGATGAGCAGTTCTTC. The whole variable domain, filled in from reference TRBV7-6 and TRBJ2-1, reads GAGVSQSPRYKVTKRGQDVALRCDPISGHVSLYWYRQALGQGPEFLTYFNYEAQQDKSGLPNDRFSAERPEGSISTLTIQRTEQRDSAMYRCASSLEPGTDEQFFGPGTRLTVL.